These T cell receptor beta chains were read from a single sample in a study of persistence of HIV-infected CD4 T cells. Their recognized antigens are unknown. This table comes from immunoSEQ multiplex PCR, and its TCRdb copy is limited to in-frame clones, with some not included. Here the sample spans some 32,000 clones, 82% being singletons. The sample here was CD4+ T cells sorted from PBMCs after approximately 18-hour stimulation, taken from a patient who received antiretroviral therapy. These receptor sequences come from an adult woman with HIV who was CMV-seropositive. Both conserved end residues are part of each CDR3. The D gene is left open where the match is weak. Clone size appears in some rows only: once, few, many, or a class for an expanded clone.

j_call v_call d_call clone_size cdr3_aa cdr3_nt
TRBJ1-2 TRBV28 NA NA CASSFPTGANYGYTF TGTGCCAGCAGTTTCCCGACAGGAGCTAACTATGGCTACACCTTC
TRBJ1-2 TRBV7-3 TRBD1 once CASSLTGGPDYGYTF TGTGCCAGCAGCTTGACAGGGGGCCCCGACTATGGCTACACCTTC
TRBJ1-3 TRBV24-1 NA NA CATSDAGRGSGNTIYF TGTGCCACCAGTGATGCAGGGAGGGGCTCTGGAAACACCATATATTTT
TRBJ1-4 TRBV7-9 TRBD1 few CASSPDRGTNEKLFF TGTGCCAGCAGCCCCGACAGGGGAACTAATGAAAAACTGTTTTTT
TRBJ2-3 TRBV9 NA NA CASSVEPGGGSDTQYF TGTGCCAGCAGCGTGGAACCAGGGGGAGGGTCAGATACGCAGTATTTT
TRBJ1-2 TRBV29-1 NA NA CSVDIGGRNYGYTF TGCAGCGTTGATATCGGGGGTCGAAACTATGGCTACACCTTC
TRBJ2-7 TRBV9 NA NA CASSYSELSGEQYF TGTGCCAGCAGCTACTCGGAGCTTTCGGGCGAGCAGTACTTC
TRBJ2-1 TRBV10-3 NA NA CAISGGSYNEQFF TGTGCCATCAGCGGGGGCTCCTACAATGAGCAGTTCTTC
TRBJ2-5 TRBV7-9 NA NA CASSSDGGRMSETQYF TGTGCCAGCAGCTCCGACGGGGGGCGCATGTCCGAGACCCAGTACTTC
TRBJ1-2 TRBV28 NA NA CATAGTRGYGYTF TGTGCTACGGCGGGAACAAGGGGCTATGGCTACACCTTC
TRBJ1-4 TRBV5-1 TRBD1 once CASSLGRGMEEKLFF TGCGCCAGCAGCTTGGGCAGGGGGATGGAAGAAAAACTGTTTTTT
TRBJ2-1 TRBV4-1 TRBD2 NA CASSQDQARRGEFF TGCGCCAGCAGCCAAGATCAAGCCCGCCGGGGGGAGTTCTTC
TRBJ1-3 TRBV6-7 NA NA CASSYSIAGNTIYF TGTGCCAGCAGTTACTCGATAGCTGGAAACACCATATATTTT
TRBJ2-7 TRBV4-1 NA NA CASSQGVANSYEQYF TGCGCCAGCAGCCAAGGGGTGGCCAATTCCTACGAGCAGTACTTC
TRBJ2-3 TRBV2 NA NA CASSQENLSDTQYF TGTGCCAGCAGCCAGGAAAATTTGTCAGATACGCAGTATTTT
TRBJ1-4 TRBV19 NA NA CASRPPGNNQEKLFF TGTGCCAGTAGGCCCCCCGGGAACAACCAAGAAAAACTGTTTTTT
TRBJ1-3 TRBV6-5 NA NA CASSYSTAPSGNTIYF TGTGCCAGCAGTTACTCGACAGCCCCCTCTGGAAACACCATATATTTT
TRBJ2-7 TRBV30 TRBD1 NA CAWSGTGFSEQYF TGTGCCTGGAGTGGGACAGGTTTTTCCGAGCAGTACTTC
TRBJ2-7 TRBV7-9 NA NA CASSSVGVREQYF TGTGCCAGCAGCTCGGTTGGCGTGAGGGAGCAGTACTTC
TRBJ1-1 TRBV5-5 NA once CASSGYSGENTEAFF TGTGCCAGCAGCGGGTACAGCGGGGAGAACACTGAAGCTTTCTTT
TRBJ2-2 TRBV10-3 NA once CAAGPGWELFF TGTGCCGCCGGTCCGGGTTGGGAGCTGTTTTTT
TRBJ2-3 TRBV7-8 TRBD1 NA CASSSLPGQGSDTQYF TGTGCCAGCAGCTCGTTGCCGGGACAGGGATCAGATACGCAGTATTTT
TRBJ1-6 TRBV30 NA NA CAWTQGGGGPYNSPLHF TGTGCCTGGACCCAGGGTGGGGGGGGGCCTTATAATTCACCCCTCCACTTT
TRBJ1-3 TRBV28 NA few CASSTTGSGNTIYF TGTGCCAGCAGCACGACGGGGAGTGGAAACACCATATATTTT